What follows is one T cell receptor beta chain and its context. These data originate in a study of CD8 T cells in Susac syndrome. Study summary: Active disease was present in about 6 of the sequenced Susac syndrome patients, whereas under 10 of them were in remission.

The germline V gene has CDR1 SGHRS and CDR2 YFSETQ. J was trimmed by 5 bases and V by 3 bases; bases with no gene match: 6. This CDR3 has 14 residues. With random hexamers, reverse transcription was performed on roughly 0.5 to 1 ug of RNA. From the immunoSEQ multiplex PCR reads, TCRdb called clonotypes with MiXCR, one entry per CDR3 protein. The sample records roughly 190,000 distinct CDR3 sequences, approximately 96% being singletons. Sequenced input: CD4+ T cells from PBMCs. The chain joins TRBV5-1 to TRBJ1-2, with TRBD1 matching over 8 bases. The clonotype originates from a human donor with Susac syndrome. The CDR3 DNA is TGCGCCAGCAGCTCGGACAGGGCCCGTTATGGCTACACCTTC. It yields the protein CASSSDRARYGYTF.